This TCR beta chain is drawn from a study of identical twins. Worth noting for this clonotype: Its antigen is unidentified.

Every donor was a healthy Caucasian. MiXCR, run by TCRdb on the 5' RACE reads, gives a single entry per CDR3 protein. The profile shows fewer than 650,000 distinct CDR3 sequences, just under 10% of them singletons. Study findings and constraints: Out-of-frame alpha sequences common to twins exhibited a surplus of low generation probability. Insertion counts were lower in abundant cord blood beta clonotypes, a trend that memory repertoires did not show.

The same specimen was also included in a second study, on yellow fever vaccine responses in identical twins.

This receptor was taken from a woman under 30 in good health. The sequencing sample was made of PBMCs.

CDR3 sequence (DNA): TGTGCCAGCAGCCACCTCGACAGCTATGGCTACACCTTC. Residues: CASSHLDSYGYTF. The chain employs TRBV7-9 and TRBJ1-2; a possible D gene is TRBD1 (5 bases). This CDR3 has 13 amino acids. Germline V gene sequence: CDR1 SEHNR, CDR2 FQNEAQ (reference sequence). V was shortened by 5 bases and J by 4 bases, with 11 bases between the two germline ends.